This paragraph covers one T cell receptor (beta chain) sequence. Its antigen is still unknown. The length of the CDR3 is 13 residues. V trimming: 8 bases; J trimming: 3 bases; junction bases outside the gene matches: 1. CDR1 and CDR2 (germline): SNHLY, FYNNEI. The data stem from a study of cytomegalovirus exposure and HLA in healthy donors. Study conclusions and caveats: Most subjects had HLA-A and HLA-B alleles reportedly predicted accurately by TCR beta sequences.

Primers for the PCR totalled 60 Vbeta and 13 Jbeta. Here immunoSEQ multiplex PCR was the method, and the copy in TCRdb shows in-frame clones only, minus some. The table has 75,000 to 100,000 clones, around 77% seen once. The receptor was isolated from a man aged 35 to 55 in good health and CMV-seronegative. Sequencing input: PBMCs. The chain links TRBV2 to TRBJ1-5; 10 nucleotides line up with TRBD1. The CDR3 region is CASGTGDNQPQHF. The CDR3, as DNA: TGTGCCAGCGGGACAGGGGACAATCAGCCCCAGCATTTT.